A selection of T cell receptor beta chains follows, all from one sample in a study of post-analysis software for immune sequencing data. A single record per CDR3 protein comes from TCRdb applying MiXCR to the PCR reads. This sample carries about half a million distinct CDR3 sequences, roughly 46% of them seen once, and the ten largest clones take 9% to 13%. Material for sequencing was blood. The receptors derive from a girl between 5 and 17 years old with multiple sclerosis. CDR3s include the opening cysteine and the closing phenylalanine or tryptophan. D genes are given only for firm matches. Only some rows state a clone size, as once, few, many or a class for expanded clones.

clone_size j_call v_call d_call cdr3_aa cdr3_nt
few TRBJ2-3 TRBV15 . CATSPLGRKSGTTDTQYF TGTGCCACCAGCCCTCTGGGGAGAAAATCGGGAACCACAGATACGCAGTATTTT
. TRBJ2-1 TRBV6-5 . CASRRPGFDEQFF TGTGCCAGCAGGCGGCCAGGGTTCGATGAGCAGTTCTTC
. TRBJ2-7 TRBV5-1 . CASSLEALGGHYEQYF TGCGCCAGCAGCTTGGAAGCATTGGGGGGGCACTACGAGCAGTACTTC
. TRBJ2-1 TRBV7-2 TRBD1 CASRQDRVKDEQFF TGTGCCAGCAGACAAGACAGGGTGAAAGATGAGCAGTTCTTC
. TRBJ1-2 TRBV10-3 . CAISESPNYGYTF TGTGCCATCAGTGAGTCCCCCAACTATGGCTACACCTTC
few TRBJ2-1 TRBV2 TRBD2 CASSWTSGMVGGSEQFF TGTGCCAGCAGTTGGACTAGCGGGATGGTTGGGGGAAGTGAGCAGTTCTTC
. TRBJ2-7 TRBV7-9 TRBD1 CASSLRRQGTGYEQYF TGTGCCAGCAGCTTAAGAAGACAGGGTACTGGCTACGAGCAGTACTTC
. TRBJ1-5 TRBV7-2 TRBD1 CASSTTGGGQPQHF TGTGCCAGCAGCACTACAGGGGGAGGGCAGCCCCAGCATTTT
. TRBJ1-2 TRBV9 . CASSVDLGDSYGYTF TGTGCCAGCAGCGTAGATTTGGGGGACTCTTATGGCTACACCTTC
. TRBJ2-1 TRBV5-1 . CASTQSAASYSEQFF TGCGCCAGTACTCAGAGCGCCGCTTCCTACAGTGAGCAGTTCTTC
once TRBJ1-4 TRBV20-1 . CSTRPTDYAEKLFF TGCAGTACTAGACCGACAGACTATGCTGAAAAACTGTTTTTT
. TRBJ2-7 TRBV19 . CASSIARRAGEQYF TGTGCCAGTAGTATTGCGCGGCGGGCAGGCGAGCAGTACTTC
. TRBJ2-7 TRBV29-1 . CSVRPGVTEQYF TGCAGCGTTCGGCCGGGAGTAACCGAGCAGTACTTC
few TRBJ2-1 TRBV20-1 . CSATLATTGLNEQFF TGCAGTGCGACCTTAGCGACGACGGGTTTGAATGAGCAGTTCTTC
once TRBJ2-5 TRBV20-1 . CSARRRAGQYQETQYF TGCAGTGCTAGGCGACGAGCGGGACAGTACCAAGAGACCCAGTACTTC
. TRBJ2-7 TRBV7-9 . CASSLGPLRGREQYF TGTGCCAGCAGCTTAGGTCCCCTACGGGGCCGCGAGCAGTACTTC
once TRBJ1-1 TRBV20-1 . CSASKGSGETEAFF TGCAGTGCTAGTAAGGGGTCCGGGGAGACTGAAGCTTTCTTT
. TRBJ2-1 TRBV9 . CASSVAPSSYNEQFF TGTGCCAGCAGCGTAGCACCGAGCTCCTACAATGAGCAGTTCTTC
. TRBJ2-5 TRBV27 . CASSFAGPETQYF TGTGCCAGCAGTTTTGCAGGCCCGGAGACCCAGTACTTC